The text below deals with one T cell receptor beta chain. Its specificity is not known. The germline gives CDR1 SGHDT, CDR2 YYEEEE. The V gene lost 0 bases and the J gene lost 5 bases, with 17 bases spanning the gap. This CDR3 comprises 16 residues. The sample comes from a study of cytomegalovirus exposure and HLA in healthy donors. The study's findings and limits: In the roughly 130 validation repertoires, a later analysis found that first-cohort TCR clusters tended to co-occur. Reportedly, cytomegalovirus status was diagnosed with high sensitivity and specificity.

Sequencing used immunoSEQ multiplex PCR; TCRdb keeps in-frame clones, though not all of them. This sample yields 200,000 to 300,000 clones, of which less than 95% are seen a single time; approximately 3.1% belongs to the top ten. The sequenced material came from PBMCs. This sequence originates from a woman aged 30 to 39 in good health and CMV-seronegative. The J gene is TRBJ1-2, the V gene TRBV5-6; perhaps TRBD1 as D (6 bases). The CDR3 DNA sequence: TGTGCCAGCAGCTTGGCCGATTTGGGGGGGCTTTATGGCTACACCTTC. It specifies CASSLADLGGLYGYTF.